This TCR beta chain is from a study of T cell repertoires in cytomegalovirus infection. Study details: Carrying CMV and the relevant HLA type showed in public TCR beta signatures. Study-level findings and limits: There were carriers of CMV plus the relevant HLA, and cumulative public TCR beta family frequency identified them.

Via MiXCR, TCRdb re-called the reads, giving one row per CDR3 protein. The sample holds more than 250,000 distinct CDR3 sequences, around 25% seen once. The germline gives CDR1 DFQATT, CDR2 SNEGSKA (reference sequence). CDR3 length equals 13 residues. Trimming cost V 1 base and J 8 bases; bases outside gene matches: 4. This clonotype was seen a handful of times. Its antigen is as yet unknown. The clonotype comes from a human donor in good health (CMV status not recorded). Some clones in this sample may be carry-over from other donors' samples. Sequenced here: cultured PBMCs, sampled from culture after CMV antigen stimulation. The chain links TRBV20-1 to TRBJ2-1, with TRBD2 identical over 8 bases. The CDR3 protein is CSARAGGVDEQFF. CDR3 nucleotides: TGCAGTGCTAGAGCGGGAGGGGTGGATGAGCAGTTCTTC.